One and the same sample provided the 21 T cell receptor beta chains below, sequenced in a study of identical twins. TCRdb passed the 5' RACE reads through MiXCR, listing each CDR3 protein once. The sample holds around 1.7 million distinct CDR3 sequences; 32% are singletons and the top ten take around 0.25%. Specimen: cord blood. These receptors were collected from a newborn girl in good health.

This clonotype has a handful of counts. One end of the junction does not line up with germline, which may come from a read error. The chain couples TRBV5-6 to TRBJ2-4; TRBD1 is a possible D gene (6 bases). CDR3 length equals 16 residues. Germline CDR1 and CDR2: SGHDT and YYEEEE. This CDR3 reads CASSSLDRFTKSIQYF. The CDR3 DNA sequence: TGTGCCAGCAGCTCATTGGACAGATTTACCAAAAGCATTCAGTACTTC.

There are many counts of this clonotype. This rearrangement joins TRBV4-1 to TRBJ2-1; no firm D call. The CDR3 consists of 13 residues. The germline V and J ends were trimmed by 3 bases and 6 bases, with 9 bases remaining between them. CDR1 is MGHRA and CDR2 is YSYEKL in the germline V gene. The CDR3 DNA sequence: TGCGCCAGCAGCCAGCAGTACGGCAATGAGCAGTTCTTC. Encoded protein: CASSQQYGNEQFF.

This clonotype was recorded many times. The CDR3 sequence: CAIRDRGYEQYF. Here the CDR3 DNA reads TGTGCCATCCGGGACAGGGGGTACGAGCAGTACTTC. V is TRBV10-3 and J is TRBJ2-7; 11 nucleotides line up with TRBD1. Trimming took 8 bases from V and 4 from J; bases not matched to a gene: 1. Germline V gene data show CDR1 as ENHRY and CDR2 as SYGVKD. The CDR3 is 12 residues long.

V usage is TRBV7-9 and J usage is TRBJ1-4; no firm D call. Germline V CDR1 and CDR2: SEHNR, FQNEAQ (reference sequence). V was cut by 1 base and J by 1 base, with 4 bases left in between. This CDR3 is built from 14 residues. The CDR3 region has the DNA TGTGCCAGCAGCTTAGGGATAACTAATGAAAAACTGTTTTTT. Protein sequence: CASSLGITNEKLFF.

J is TRBJ2-3 and V is TRBV7-9, with TRBD2 matching over 10 bases. The CDR3 length is 18 residues. With 5 bases clipped from V and 1 base from J, the junction kept 12 bases outside the gene matches. Germline V lookup: CDR1 SEHNR, CDR2 FQNEAQ (reference sequence). The CDR3 region is CASSIRTSGTLGTDTQYF. In nucleotides, the CDR3 is TGTGCCAGCAGCATACGGACTAGCGGTACGCTTGGCACAGATACGCAGTATTTT.

The sample holds a few counts of this clonotype. This chain links TRBV5-1 with TRBJ1-6; 9 nucleotides agree with TRBD1. The J segment lost 7 bases and the V segment lost 4 bases, leaving 15 bases of the junction unmatched. Germline V gives CDR1 SGHRS, CDR2 YFSETQ. The CDR3 totals 18 residues. CDR3 coding DNA: TGCGCCAGCAGCCCCACCGGGACAGGGACAGTTGAGAATTCACCCCTCCACTTT. It translates to CASSPTGTGTVENSPLHF.

The rearrangement joins TRBV6-4 to TRBJ2-7; D is undetermined. CDR3 size: 13 residues. V was trimmed by 8 bases and J by 3 bases, leaving 14 bases between them. Germline lookup yields CDR1 MRHNA and CDR2 SNTAGT. The CDR3 nucleotides read TGTGCCAGCTACAAGGCGCATTACTACGAGCAGTACTTC. Amino acid sequence: CASYKAHYYEQYF.

The rearrangement joins TRBV7-2 to TRBJ1-3, with a tentative D call TRBD1 (6 bases). CDR3 length: 18 residues. Per germline, CDR1 SGHTA and CDR2 FQGNSA. V gave up 0 bases and J gave up 1 base, with 16 bases separating them. The CDR3 coding sequence is TGTGCCAGCAGCTTAGCGGTTGGGTTAACAGGGTCTGGAAACACCATATATTTT. Protein product: CASSLAVGLTGSGNTIYF. Full variable domain (remainder filled in from reference TRBV7-2 and TRBJ1-3): GAGVSQSPSNKVTEKGKDVELRCDPISGHTALYWYRQSLGQGLEFLIYFQGNSAPDKSGLPSDRFSAERTGGSVSTLTIQRTQQEDSAVYLCASSLAVGLTGSGNTIYFGEGSWLTVV.

At least ten counts were recorded for this clonotype. The chain combines TRBV20-1 with TRBJ2-1; D unresolved. The CDR3 runs to 14 residues. V was pared by 0 bases and J by 2 bases, with 8 bases between. Germline CDR1 is DFQATT and CDR2 is SNEGSKA (reference sequence). This chain's CDR3 is CSARDGRAYNEQFF. CDR3 nucleotides: TGCAGTGCTAGAGATGGCCGAGCCTACAATGAGCAGTTCTTC.

This clonotype turned up a few times. The chain carries TRBV14 and TRBJ2-5; D is possibly TRBD2 (6 bases). The CDR3 consists of 15 residues. Per the germline V gene, CDR1 is SGHDN and CDR2 is FVKESK. Trimming shortened V by 4 bases and J by 1 base, and 13 bases separated the two germline ends. CDR3 DNA sequence: TGTGCCAGCAGCCGTAACCGGGGGATCCAAGAGACCCAGTACTTC. Protein: CASSRNRGIQETQYF.

This clonotype was detected a few times. The V call is TRBV27, the J call TRBJ2-1; tentatively, D is TRBD2 (5 bases). This CDR3 has 14 residues. Germline CDR1 is MNHEY and CDR2 is SMNVEV (reference sequence). Between the trimmed V and J ends, which lost 7 bases and 3 bases, there was a span of 13 bases. The CDR3 bases are TGTGCCAGCACCCCTGGGAGAGGCTACAATGAGCAGTTCTTC. Translating gives CASTPGRGYNEQFF.

This rearrangement joins TRBV20-1 to TRBJ2-7; 8 nucleotides line up with TRBD1. The V gene's germline CDR1 is DFQATT and CDR2 SNEGSKA (reference sequence). With V trimmed by 4 bases and J by 0 bases, 5 bases remained unmatched. This CDR3 has 14 residues. The CDR3 nucleotides are TGCAGTGCTATCGGACAGGGATTCTCCTACGAGCAGTACTTC. Translating gives CSAIGQGFSYEQYF.

This rearrangement joins TRBV7-8 to TRBJ2-2; 7 bases are a match to TRBD1. The CDR3 length is 15 residues. Looked up from germline, CDR1 is SGHVS and CDR2 is FQNEAQ. J was trimmed by 4 bases and V by 6 bases; bases with no gene match: 8. This chain's CDR3 is CASSYRRGFTGELFF. The CDR3, as DNA: TGTGCCAGCAGTTATCGCAGGGGGTTCACCGGGGAGCTGTTTTTT. The variable domain in full, completed from reference TRBV7-8 and TRBJ2-2, reads GAGVSQSPRYKVAKRGQDVALRCDPISGHVSLFWYQQALGQGPEFLTYFQNEAQLDKSGLPSDRFFAERPEGSVSTLKIQRTQQEDSAVYLCASSYRRGFTGELFFGEGSRLTVL.

This clonotype was picked up a small number of times. The V call is TRBV11-2, the J call TRBJ2-7; 9 nucleotides match TRBD1. V shed 3 bases, J shed 4 bases, and the junction held 4 bases outside the gene matches. The CDR3 extends over 14 amino acids. Germline lookup yields CDR1 SGHAT and CDR2 FQNNGV. CDR3: CASSFFGTGYEQYF. The CDR3 nucleotides are TGTGCCAGCAGCTTTTTCGGGACAGGGTACGAGCAGTACTTC.

This rearrangement joins TRBV24-1 to TRBJ2-1; D gene uncertain. V dropped 2 bases and J dropped 10 bases, with 11 bases sitting between them. Per the germline V gene, CDR1 is KGHDR and CDR2 is SFDVKD. The CDR3 runs 13 residues. CDR3 sequence reads: CATSDSYGYEQFF. DNA for the CDR3: TGTGCCACCAGTGATTCATACGGGTACGAGCAGTTCTTC.

This chain uses TRBV20-1 with TRBJ1-5; no reliable D call. The V end lost 6 bases, the J end lost 3 bases, and 12 bases lay between the germline ends. Germline CDR1 and CDR2: DFQATT and SNEGSKA (reference sequence). This CDR3 comprises 13 residues. The CDR3 region is CSAGGNNNQPQHF. DNA for the CDR3: TGCAGTGCGGGAGGGAATAACAATCAGCCCCAGCATTTT.

The V gene is TRBV12-3 or TRBV12-4, the J gene TRBJ1-1, with unresolved D. V gave up 0 bases and J gave up 11 bases, with 7 bases separating them. This CDR3 spans 11 amino acids. CDR3: CASSLAAEAFF. The CDR3 bases are TGTGCCAGCAGTTTAGCTGCCGAGGCTTTCTTT.

J is TRBJ1-1 and V is TRBV20-1, with a tentative D call TRBD1 (6 bases). With 6 bases removed from V and 5 bases from J, the gap between germline ends came to 16 bases. The length of the CDR3 is 13 residues. The germline V gene has CDR1 DFQATT and CDR2 SNEGSKA (reference sequence). The CDR3: CSAAKTGKTEAFF. The DNA for the CDR3 is TGCAGTGCCGCAAAGACAGGTAAAACTGAAGCTTTCTTT.

The chain combines TRBV20-1 with TRBJ2-3; 12 bases line up with TRBD2. CDR1 and CDR2 from the germline V gene are DFQATT and SNEGSKA (reference sequence). V was pared by 7 bases and J by 1 base, with 15 bases of the junction left unmatched. CDR3 length: 18 amino acids. The DNA of the CDR3 is TGCAGTGTCCCTCTAGCGGGGGGGACTTCTAGGGGCACAGATACGCAGTATTTT. This sequence encodes CSVPLAGGTSRGTDTQYF.

Many counts were recorded for this clonotype. At one boundary the junction diverges from the germline segment, which might be a read error. This rearrangement joins TRBV5-1 to TRBJ2-7, with D perhaps given as TRBD1 or TRBD2 (6 bases each). Germline lookup yields CDR1 SGHRS and CDR2 YFSETQ. CDR3 size: 13 residues. The CDR3: CASSLGGGYEQYF. In DNA, the CDR3 is TGTGCCAGCAGCTTAGGGGGAGGCTACGAGCAGTACTTC.

The chain links TRBV6-6 to TRBJ2-5; D ambiguous. Germline V gives CDR1 MNHNY, CDR2 SVGAGI (reference sequence). Trimming removed 0 bases from V and 1 base from J, with 15 bases in between. The CDR3 has 17 residues. The CDR3: CASSYSRAGPSQETQYF. CDR3 in DNA: TGTGCCAGCAGTTACTCGCGTGCAGGCCCTTCCCAAGAGACCCAGTACTTC.